The 6 T cell receptor beta chains reported below all come from one sample, sequenced in a study of T cell responses to AZD1222 COVID-19 vaccine. The assay was immunoSEQ multiplex PCR, and TCRdb's table has in-frame clones only and misses some. This table holds about 100,000 clones, approximately 86% found once. The starting material was peripheral blood, obtained on day 0 of AZD1222 vaccination. The receptors originated from an adult in good health.

The chain links TRBV6-5 to TRBJ2-7; TRBD1 might be the D (5 bases). Deletions cut 0 bases from V and 0 bases from J, with 12 bases between. The CDR3 spans 16 residues. Germline V gives CDR1 MNHEY, CDR2 SVGAGI. The CDR3 spells CASSYSTVQSSYEQYF. For the CDR3, the DNA is TGTGCCAGCAGTTACTCGACAGTCCAAAGCTCCTACGAGCAGTACTTC.

The rearrangement uses TRBV10-3 and TRBJ2-3; the match to TRBD1 covers 7 bases. The J segment lost 4 bases and the V segment lost 5 bases, leaving 9 bases of the junction unmatched. Germline V gene lookup returns CDR1 ENHRY and CDR2 SYGVKD. The CDR3 sequence is 15 residues long. CDR3 protein: CAISQGTDRSDTQYF. CDR3 bases: TGTGCCATCAGTCAAGGGACAGACCGGTCAGATACGCAGTATTTT.

The rearrangement links TRBV5-6 to TRBJ1-6; unclear D gene. This CDR3 has 15 residues. V lost 2 bases and J 6 bases, leaving 12 bases between the germline ends. The germline V gene has CDR1 SGHDT and CDR2 YYEEEE. Here the CDR3 DNA reads TGTGCCAGCAGCTTAGGGCAGAGCCTTAATTCACCCCTCCACTTT. Translation gives CASSLGQSLNSPLHF.

A single count supports this clone. This chain joins TRBV18 and TRBJ1-3; TRBD1 aligns across 8 bases. CDR1 is KGHSH, CDR2 LQKENI, per germline. V lost 2 bases, J lost 0 bases, and 12 bases stayed unmatched. The CDR3 sequence is 19 residues long. Here the CDR3 DNA reads TGTGCCAGCTCACCAATCCGCGAGTCAGGGGGCAACTCTGGAAACACCATATATTTT. Translation: CASSPIRESGGNSGNTIYF. Complete variable domain (other parts from reference TRBV18 and TRBJ1-3): NAGVMQNPRHLVRRRGQEARLRCSPMKGHSHVYWYRQLPEEGLKFMVYLQKENIIDESGMPKERFSAEFPKEGPSILRIQQVVRGDSAAYFCASSPIRESGGNSGNTIYFGEGSWLTVV.

This chain uses TRBV18 with TRBJ1-2; 7 positions match TRBD1. The germline CDR1 and CDR2 sequences are KGHSH and LQKENI. The length of the CDR3 is 14 residues. V shed 4 bases and J 2 bases; nucleotides not matched to a gene: 4. CDR3 loop: CASSQGQENYGYTF. The DNA of the CDR3 is TGTGCCAGCTCACAAGGACAGGAGAACTATGGCTACACCTTC.

Worth noting for this clone: One junction end does not reproduce the germline sequence, and a read error may be involved. V is TRBV7-7 and J is TRBJ2-6, with D hard to call. The V gene's germline CDR1 is SSHAT and CDR2 FNYEAQ (reference sequence). CDR3 length: 16 amino acids. CDR3 sequence: CASSPLVESGANVLTF. CDR3 in DNA: TGTGCTAGCAGCCCCCTGGTCGAGTCTGGGGCCAACGTCCTGACTTTC.